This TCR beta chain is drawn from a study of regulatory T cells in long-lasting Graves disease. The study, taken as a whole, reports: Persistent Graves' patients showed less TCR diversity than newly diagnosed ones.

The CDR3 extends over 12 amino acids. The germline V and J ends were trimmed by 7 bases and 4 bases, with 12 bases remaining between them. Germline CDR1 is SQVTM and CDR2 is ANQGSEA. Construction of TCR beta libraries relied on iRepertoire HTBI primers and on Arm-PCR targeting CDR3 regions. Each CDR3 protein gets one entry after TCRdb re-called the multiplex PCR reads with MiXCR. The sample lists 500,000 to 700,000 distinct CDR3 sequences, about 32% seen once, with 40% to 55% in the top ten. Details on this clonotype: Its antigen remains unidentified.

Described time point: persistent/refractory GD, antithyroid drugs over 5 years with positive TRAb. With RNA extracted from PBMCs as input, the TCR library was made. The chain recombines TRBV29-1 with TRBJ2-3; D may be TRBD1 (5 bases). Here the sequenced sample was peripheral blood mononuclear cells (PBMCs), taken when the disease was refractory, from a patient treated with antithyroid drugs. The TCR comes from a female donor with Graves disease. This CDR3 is CSGGQSPDTQYF. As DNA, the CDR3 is TGCAGCGGTGGACAATCCCCAGATACGCAGTATTTT.